This T cell receptor (beta chain) originates from a study of cytomegalovirus exposure and HLA in healthy donors. Overall study context: Out of 350 to 400 genotyped donors, about 80% belonged to the Caucasian-associated ancestry cluster. Study-wide findings and caveats: With later analysis, a missense DCLRE1C variant became linked to TCR beta V- and J-gene trimming. In a later analysis, donors in an Asian-associated ancestry cluster reportedly had fewer N-insertions in productive TCRs than the cohort mean. Evidence from a later analysis indicated that most CMV-associated TCR beta chains looked HLA-restricted.

This CDR3 comprises 12 residues. V was pared by 5 bases and J by 4 bases, with 9 bases between. Germline V gives CDR1 GTSNPN, CDR2 SVGIG (reference sequence). In the PCR, 60 Vbeta and 13 Jbeta primers were used. Sequenced by immunoSEQ multiplex PCR; TCRdb stores in-frame clones only, minus some. The sample consists of some 130,000 clones, roughly 85% of them appearing once. As to this clone: What it binds is unknown.

The gene calls are TRBV30 and TRBJ2-1; D unresolved. Sample: PBMCs. The source of this sequence is a young woman in good health and CMV-seropositive. For the CDR3, the DNA is TGTGCCTGGGTCGCGGCTTACAATGAGCAGTTCTTC. Translating it yields CAWVAAYNEQFF.